This TCR beta chain was identified in a study of metastatic and nonmetastatic thyroid tumors. Study-wide findings and caveats: Malignant thyroid tumors reportedly exceeded benign nodules significantly in TCR beta diversity, with the difference appearing in blood and tumor.

By share of the sample, this clone is medium-sized (0.01 to 0.1%). Its specificity is not known. Other DNA sequences in this sample translate to the same CDR3. Each patient came to thyroid surgery without any prior treatment (of any kind). As handled by the study authors: Across clinicopathological groups, CDR3 differences served as the basis for building a distant-metastasis classifier for papillary thyroid cancer. TCRdb re-processed the PCR reads through MiXCR. TCRdb's processing, not the study's, gives the V and J calls here. The sample holds more than 10,000 clones, 20% to 30% seen once. Trimming pared 5 bases from V and 10 bases from J, leaving 12 bases between. The CDR3 consists of 12 residues. Germline V gives CDR1 SGHTA, CDR2 FQGTGA.

The TCR was taken from a female donor with papillary thyroid cancer or a benign thyroid nodule (not recorded which). Some clones in this sample may be carry-over from other donors' samples. V is TRBV7-3 and J is TRBJ2-1; D uncertain. Sample: adjacent normal tissue. CDR3 nucleotides: TGTGCCAGCAGCCTCGGGCTTAGAGAGCAGTTCTTC. It is translated as CASSLGLREQFF.